The clone carrying this T cell receptor beta chain was seen a handful of times. With 8 bases removed from V and 7 bases from J, the gap between germline ends came to 14 bases. CDR1 is LNHDA, CDR2 SQIVND, per germline (reference sequence). This CDR3 region has 12 residues. This specimen belongs to a study of T cell changes during pregnancy in multiple sclerosis. Some clones are missing from TCRdb's copy, which holds only in-frame ones; the method was immunoSEQ multiplex PCR. The repertoire has about 77,000 clones, about 92% of them found once; the top ten carry roughly 2.6%. The source was peripheral blood, collected after pregnancy. The sequence was collected from a female donor in good health, enrolled as a control in a pregnancy study. The chain employs TRBV19 and TRBJ1-1; D is unresolved. The CDR3 DNA is TGTGCCAGTGGCAGGAATGCTATTGAAGCTTTCTTT. Translated, it gives CASGRNAIEAFF.